These T cell receptor beta chains were read from a single sample in a study of CD8 T cells in Susac syndrome. TCRdb passed the immunoSEQ multiplex PCR reads through MiXCR, listing each CDR3 protein once. The sample includes about 160,000 distinct CDR3 sequences, around 94% of them seen just once. The sequenced material came from CD4+ T cells from PBMCs. These receptor sequences come from a human donor with multiple sclerosis. The CDR3 runs from the conserved cysteine through the conserved F or W. The D gene is left open where the match is weak. For some rows the clone size is stated as once, few or many, or as a class when expanded; others skip it.

size	V	J	D	DNA	CDR3
-	TRBV11-3	TRBJ2-5	-	TGTGCCAGCAGCTTACCAGGTCTGGCGACCCAGTACTTC	CASSLPGLATQYF
-	TRBV5-4	TRBJ2-5	-	TGTGCCAGCAGCTTGGATCGGCGGGGCTCGGAGACCCAGTACTTC	CASSLDRRGSETQYF
-	TRBV30	TRBJ2-7	TRBD1	TGTGCCGTCCGAGACAGGGGGCGCGCCTACGAGCAGTACTTC	CAVRDRGRAYEQYF
-	TRBV29-1	TRBJ2-1	-	TGCAGCGTTGATGCCGGGGGCCTAGGCTCCTACAATGAGCAGTTCTTC	CSVDAGGLGSYNEQFF
-	TRBV18	TRBJ1-2	-	TGTGCCAGCTCACCCCGCGATACCAGGGTTTATTATGGCTACACCTTC	CASSPRDTRVYYGYTF
-	TRBV24-1	TRBJ2-5	TRBD1	TGTGCCACCAGTGAAACCGGGACAGGGGAAGAGACCCAGTACTTC	CATSETGTGEETQYF
-	TRBV27	TRBJ1-4	-	TGTGCCAGCAGTCCCTCCAGGGTTGGAACTAATGAAAAACTGTTTTTT	CASSPSRVGTNEKLFF
-	TRBV27	TRBJ1-3	-	TGTGCCAGCAAATCGGGGGGCGCCGGGGGAAACACCATATATTTT	CASKSGGAGGNTIYF
-	TRBV6-2/TRBV6-3	TRBJ2-1	TRBD2	TGTGCCAGCAGTCAACCGGGACTAGCGAACAATGAGCAGTTCTTC	CASSQPGLANNEQFF
-	TRBV6-5	TRBJ2-7	-	TGTGCCAGCAGTTACTCGATTGTGGGGGAGGCCTACGAGCAGTACTTC	CASSYSIVGEAYEQYF
-	TRBV2	TRBJ2-1	TRBD2	TGTGCCAGCAGCGCTAGCGGGTTCACCTACAATGAGCAGTTCTTC	CASSASGFTYNEQFF
-	TRBV5-1	TRBJ2-5	-	TGCGCCAGTGGGGCAAAAGAGACCCAGTACTTC	CASGAKETQYF
-	TRBV28	TRBJ2-1	TRBD2	TGTGCCAGCAGTTTAGTTGGCCGCCTTCTAGCGGGACACAATGAGCAGTTCTTC	CASSLVGRLLAGHNEQFF
-	TRBV7-8	TRBJ1-5	TRBD1	TGTGCCAGCAGCCCCGAGAATTTGGGACAGGGAGCGCTTCAGCCCCAGCATTTT	CASSPENLGQGALQPQHF
-	TRBV5-6	TRBJ2-5	-	TGTGCCAGCAGCCCGACCCCCAGGGTAGGCGAGACCCAGTACTTC	CASSPTPRVGETQYF
-	TRBV20-1	TRBJ1-3	-	TGCAGTGCTAGGAACTCTGGAAACACCATATATTTT	CSARNSGNTIYF
once	TRBV29-1	TRBJ1-2	-	TGCAGCCTTCAAGACAGGTTCTATGGCTACACCTTC	CSLQDRFYGYTF
-	TRBV27	TRBJ1-1	-	TGTGCCAGCAGTTTATCGGGAGGGAGGCTGGACACTGAAGCTTTCTTT	CASSLSGGRLDTEAFF
once	TRBV7-9	TRBJ2-1	-	TGTGCCAGCAGCGGCTCCGAAAGCTCCTACAATGAGCAGTTCTTC	CASSGSESSYNEQFF
-	TRBV30	TRBJ1-2	-	TGTGCCTGGGGGCTAAGTCAAGGCTACACCTTC	CAWGLSQGYTF
-	TRBV29-1	TRBJ1-4	TRBD1	TGCAGCGTTTATGGGACAGATGAAAAACTGTTTTTT	CSVYGTDEKLFF
-	TRBV29-1	TRBJ2-5	-	TGCAGCGTTGTTGTGGGGGGTCCCCCGAGGGAGACCCAGTACTTC	CSVVVGGPPRETQYF
-	TRBV12-5	TRBJ1-1	TRBD1	TGTGCTAGTGGTTTGGTGACAGGGTTGAACACTGAAGCTTTCTTT	CASGLVTGLNTEAFF
-	TRBV20-1	TRBJ1-5	-	TGCAGTGCCCAGAGGGGTACTTATGGAATTTATAGCAATCAGCCCCAGCATTTT	CSAQRGTYGIYSNQPQHF
once	TRBV6-5	TRBJ1-5	-	TGTGCCAGCAGTAGGGACGGAGGAGGGCCCCAGCATTTT	CASSRDGGGPQHF
-	TRBV28	TRBJ1-5	-	TGTGCCACCCACCGCGGGGGCGGGAATCAGCCCCAGCATTTT	CATHRGGGNQPQHF
-	TRBV19	TRBJ2-4	-	TGTGCCAGTAACGAGGGAGGCTCGGGCAAAAACATTCAGTACTTC	CASNEGGSGKNIQYF
-	TRBV12-3/TRBV12-4	TRBJ1-1	TRBD1	TGTGCCAGCAGTTTAGTCTGGACAGGGAACACTGAAGCTTTCTTT	CASSLVWTGNTEAFF
-	TRBV10-2	TRBJ1-5	-	TGCGCCAGCAAATTGAGGCAGGGCAGCAATCAGCCCCAGCATTTT	CASKLRQGSNQPQHF
-	TRBV7-9	TRBJ1-4	-	TGTGCCAGCAGCTTAAGTGAAAAACTGTTTTTT	CASSLSEKLFF
-	TRBV3-1	TRBJ2-3	TRBD2	TGTGCCAGCAGCCAAGATGCGGGGGGCGGTGGAGATACGCAGTATTTT	CASSQDAGGGGDTQYF
-	TRBV6-2/TRBV6-3	TRBJ1-5	-	TGTGCCAGCAGTTACTCGATACAGCCCCAGCATTTT	CASSYSIQPQHF
-	TRBV2	TRBJ1-5	TRBD1	TGTGCCAGCAGGGACAGGGGAATTGGACAGCCCCAGCATTTT	CASRDRGIGQPQHF
-	TRBV20-1	TRBJ2-7	TRBD2	TGCAGTGCTAGCACACTAGCGGGAACCCACGAGCAGTACTTC	CSASTLAGTHEQYF
-	TRBV28	TRBJ1-5	TRBD1	TGTGCCAGCAGTTGGGTGGCGGGACAGGAGGATCAGCCCCAGCATTTT	CASSWVAGQEDQPQHF
-	TRBV4-2	TRBJ2-1	-	TGTGCCAGCAGCCAAGGGACCCCCTACAATGAGCAGTTCTTC	CASSQGTPYNEQFF
-	TRBV20-1	TRBJ2-1	-	TGCAGTGCCCCCTCCGTGTCAGCTTGGCCGTACAATGAGCAGTTCTTC	CSAPSVSAWPYNEQFF
-	TRBV4-2	TRBJ2-4	-	TGTGCCAGCAGCCCCCGAACGGGCGGGAAGGACATTCAGTACTTC	CASSPRTGGKDIQYF
-	TRBV18	TRBJ2-1	-	TGTGCCAGCTCACCACTCGCCAGAGGCTCCTACAATGAGCAGTTCTTC	CASSPLARGSYNEQFF
-	TRBV5-4	TRBJ2-6	-	TGTGCCAGCAGCTTGGCACCTGGGGCCAACGTCCTGACTTTC	CASSLAPGANVLTF